Following are 13 T cell receptor beta chains from one sample sequenced in a study of T cells after yellow fever vaccination. TCRdb re-called the 5' RACE reads through MiXCR, storing one row per CDR3 protein. The sample contains about 330,000 distinct CDR3 sequences, 8% to 9.5% of which appear only once. Material: PBMCs, obtained roughly 46 days after the first yellow fever vaccination. The origin of the receptors is a man aged 18-30 years who received the YFV17D yellow fever vaccine.

The rearrangement links TRBV25-1 to TRBJ2-6; 9 bases fit TRBD1. Germline V lookup: CDR1 MGHDK, CDR2 SYGVNS. V trimming: 1 base; J trimming: 0 bases; junction bases outside the gene matches: 4. The CDR3 spans 18 residues. In nucleotides, the CDR3 is TGTGCCAGCAGTGAATGGGGACAGGGATTCTCTGGGGCCAACGTCCTGACTTTC. Protein product: CASSEWGQGFSGANVLTF.

The rearrangement links TRBV4-2 to TRBJ2-7; 9 bases are shared with TRBD1. CDR3 length: 16 amino acids. In germline, CDR1 is LGHNA, CDR2 YNFKEQ. V was pared by 4 bases and J by 5 bases, with 12 bases of the junction left unmatched. Written as DNA, the CDR3 is TGTGCCAGCAGCCTACACCCGGGACAGGGTGGCAACGAGCAGTACTTC. Protein product: CASSLHPGQGGNEQYF.

The genes are TRBV4-1 and TRBJ1-5; D gene uncertain. CDR1 and CDR2 from the germline V gene are MGHRA and YSYEKL. The CDR3 loop spans 14 amino acids. V dropped 0 bases and J dropped 7 bases, with 10 bases sitting between them. For the CDR3, the DNA is TGCGCCAGCAGCCAAGACCACCTCGAGCAGCCCCAGCATTTT. Protein: CASSQDHLEQPQHF.

A word on this clonotype: Without the conserved terminal phenylalanine or tryptophan, this CDR3 likely stems from a read error. The V gene is TRBV6-5, the J gene TRBJ2-7; D gene uncertain. This CDR3 comprises 11 residues. The V and J ends lost 6 bases and 4 bases respectively, with 7 bases between them. Looked up from germline, CDR1 is MNHEY and CDR2 is SVGAGI. The chain's CDR3 is CASRSWYEQYL. Here the CDR3 DNA reads TGTGCCAGCAGATCGTGGTACGAGCAGTACTTG.

Only a few counts were recorded for this clonotype. The rearrangement links TRBV7-2 to TRBJ2-3; D may be TRBD1 or TRBD2 (5 bases each). Per the germline V gene, CDR1 is SGHTA and CDR2 is FQGNSA. Trimming took off 7 bases at V and 2 bases at J, with 13 bases between the two ends. The CDR3 length is 14 residues. Here the CDR3 reads CASTGAGNTDTQYF. The CDR3 coding sequence is TGTGCCAGCACCGGGGCAGGAAACACAGATACGCAGTATTTT.

The chain recombines TRBV27 with TRBJ1-5; 8 positions agree with TRBD1. Germline CDR1 MNHEY, CDR2 SMNVEV (reference sequence). CDR3 size: 15 residues. V trimming: 3 bases; J trimming: 8 bases; junction bases outside the gene matches: 9. The CDR3 protein is CASSFFWGQDEPQHF. CDR3 DNA sequence: TGTGCCAGCAGTTTTTTTTGGGGACAGGATGAGCCCCAGCATTTT.

This rearrangement joins TRBV7-2 to TRBJ1-1; D perhaps matches TRBD1 (6 bases). V was trimmed by 5 bases and J by 5 bases, leaving 15 bases between them. Germline V gene data show CDR1 as SGHTA and CDR2 as FQGNSA. The CDR3 is 14 residues long. CDR3 sequence reads: CASSKPGGPTEAFF. For the CDR3, the DNA is TGTGCCAGCAGCAAACCGGGGGGGCCGACTGAAGCTTTCTTT. Full variable domain (remainder filled in from reference TRBV7-2 and TRBJ1-1): GAGVSQSPSNKVTEKGKDVELRCDPISGHTALYWYRQSLGQGLEFLIYFQGNSAPDKSGLPSDRFSAERTGGSVSTLTIQRTQQEDSAVYLCASSKPGGPTEAFFGQGTRLTVV.

This chain joins TRBV5-4 and TRBJ2-3; 9 bases are a match to TRBD1. Germline CDR1 reads SGHNT; CDR2 reads YYREEE (reference sequence). Trimming at V came to 1 base and at J to 1 base, leaving 7 bases not matched to a gene. The CDR3 runs to 17 residues. The CDR3 DNA follows: TGTGCCAGCAGCTTGCGTCCGACAGGGGGAGGCACAGATACGCAGTATTTT. It is translated as CASSLRPTGGGTDTQYF.

Only a few counts were recorded for this clonotype. This rearrangement joins TRBV29-1 to TRBJ1-1; D is undetermined. Germline V gene data show CDR1 as SQVTM and CDR2 as ANQGSEA. The CDR3 contains 12 residues. V gave up 4 bases and J gave up 3 bases, with 9 bases separating them. The CDR3 DNA follows: TGCAGCGTTGGCCGGGTCTACACTGAAGCTTTCTTT. It yields the protein CSVGRVYTEAFF.

The chain employs TRBV6-5 and TRBJ2-3; 11 bases line up with TRBD2. The V segment lost 5 bases and the J segment 5 bases; nucleotides outside the gene matches: 6. This CDR3 is built from 15 residues. CDR1 is MNHEY and CDR2 is SVGAGI in the germline V gene. The CDR3 sequence is CASSQSTSGVDTQYF. DNA for the CDR3: TGTGCCAGCAGTCAATCGACTAGCGGGGTAGATACGCAGTATTTT.

This clonotype has more than one count but fewer than ten. This chain links TRBV12-3 or TRBV12-4 with TRBJ2-1; 7 nucleotides line up with TRBD2. The CDR3 has 16 residues. V dropped 1 base and J dropped 4; count of bases not matched to a gene: 7. The CDR3 here is CASSLDGRGWYNEQFF. CDR3 nucleotide sequence: TGTGCCAGCAGTTTAGATGGGCGGGGGTGGTACAATGAGCAGTTCTTC.

This sequence joins TRBV7-9 and TRBJ2-5; D gene uncertain. Germline CDR1 and CDR2: SEHNR and FQNEAQ (reference sequence). Trimming stripped 4 bases from V and 0 bases from J, with 9 bases between. The CDR3 is 14 amino acids. In DNA form, the CDR3 reads TGTGCCAGCAGCTACCGGACGAACCAAGAGACCCAGTACTTC. This encodes CASSYRTNQETQYF.

This clonotype was counted many times. The chain employs TRBV7-9 and TRBJ1-5, with 7 bases lining up with TRBD1. Germline V gene data show CDR1 as SEHNR and CDR2 as FQNEAQ (reference sequence). The V segment lost 2 bases and the J segment 5 bases; nucleotides outside the gene matches: 6. The CDR3 loop spans 15 amino acids. CDR3 DNA: TGTGCCAGCAGCTTATCGACAGGGTGGGATCAGCCCCAGCATTTT. Translating gives CASSLSTGWDQPQHF.